This is a list of T cell receptor beta chains from one sample in a study of blood T cell repertoires in COVID-19. TCRdb keeps only in-frame clones here, not all; method: immunoSEQ multiplex PCR. The table has about 250,000 clones, 70% to 90% seen once; the top ten hold just under 6.5%. The sequencing sample was made of peripheral blood. These receptors came from a woman aged 55-69 years with active or convalescent COVID-19. Both conserved end residues are part of each CDR3. The order of the fields is D gene, clone size, J gene, V gene, CDR3 DNA, CDR3 protein. A D gene is named only where the DNA matches it firmly. Where a row states a size, it is once, few, many or the class of an expanded clone; other rows omit it.

>TRBD1|.|TRBJ1-2|TRBV27
TGTGCCAGCAGGGAGACAGGGGGATTTAACTATGGCTACACCTTC
CASRETGGFNYGYTF
>.|.|TRBJ2-3|TRBV18
TGTGCCAGCTCACCCAGGGAGAGGGGACTTAATACGCAGTATTTT
CASSPRERGLNTQYF
>.|.|TRBJ2-6|TRBV7-8
TGTGCCAGCAGCTTAGGGAGGAGGGTTGGGGCCAACGTCCTGACTTTC
CASSLGRRVGANVLTF
>.|.|TRBJ2-2|TRBV2
TGTGCCAGCAGGACTATTGGAGGGGGGGAGCTGTTTTTT
CASRTIGGGELFF
>.|.|TRBJ2-3|TRBV10-3
TGTGCCATCAGTGACCGGACACCTAGCACAGATACGCAGTATTTT
CAISDRTPSTDTQYF
>.|.|TRBJ1-3|TRBV7-2
TGTGCCAGCAGCTTAACTGGTCCAATTGATGGAAACACCATATATTTT
CASSLTGPIDGNTIYF
>TRBD2|.|TRBJ2-2|TRBV7-2
TGTGCCAGCAGCCCAGGGACTAGCGGGCTCACCGGGGAGCTGTTTTTT
CASSPGTSGLTGELFF
>.|.|TRBJ2-1|TRBV9
TGTGCCAGCAGCGTAGGGTCTTCTGGGTATGTAGCGTATGAGCAGTTCTTC
CASSVGSSGYVAYEQFF
>TRBD2|.|TRBJ2-1|TRBV7-9
TGTGCCAGCAGCTACTCCCGAACTAGCGGAGCCTACAATGAGCAGTTCTTC
CASSYSRTSGAYNEQFF
>TRBD2|.|TRBJ2-1|TRBV27
TGTGCCAGCAGTTTCTCGGGACTATTATACAATGAGCAGTTCTTC
CASSFSGLLYNEQFF
>.|.|TRBJ2-3|TRBV11-2
TGTGCCAGCAGCTTAGTTTGGCCAGATACGCAGTATTTT
CASSLVWPDTQYF
>.|.|TRBJ2-3|TRBV24-1
TGTGCCACCAGTGAATTACCTACCGATACGCAGTATTTT
CATSELPTDTQYF
>.|few|TRBJ2-2|TRBV19
TGTGCCGCAGGGCTTAGGGCCGGGGAGCTGTTTTTT
CAAGLRAGELFF
>.|.|TRBJ2-5|TRBV5-5
TGTGCCAGCAGCGCTCGGGAGTATTCAGAGACCCAGTACTTC
CASSAREYSETQYF
>.|.|TRBJ1-2|TRBV3-1/TRBV3-2
TGTGCCAGCAGCCAAGGAAGGAATTCGGGGGGCAGGGGCTATGGCTACACCTTC
CASSQGRNSGGRGYGYTF
>.|.|TRBJ1-4|TRBV3-1/TRBV3-2
TGTGCCAGCAGCCAAGAGGCGGTTACTAATGAAAAACTGTTTTTT
CASSQEAVTNEKLFF
>TRBD1|.|TRBJ2-1|TRBV29-1
TGCAGCGTCGTCACAGGGGGCTATGAGCAGTTCTTC
CSVVTGGYEQFF
>TRBD1|once|TRBJ1-4|TRBV30
TGTGCCTGGAGCGGGAGGGGGCATGAAAAACTGTTTTTT
CAWSGRGHEKLFF
>.|.|TRBJ2-2|TRBV6-5
TGTGCCACCACTTCGTGGACTCTCCAAACCGGGGAGCTGTTTTTT
CATTSWTLQTGELFF
>.|.|TRBJ1-5|TRBV3-1/TRBV3-2
TGTGCCAGCAGCTCGGGACACCTCAATCAGCCCCAGCATTTT
CASSSGHLNQPQHF
>.|.|TRBJ1-1|TRBV6-4
TGTGCCAGCAGTGACGCCGGGGGGGAAACTGAAGCTTTCTTT
CASSDAGGETEAFF
>.|once|TRBJ2-1|TRBV19
TGTGCCAGTAGCCTAAAAATAGCTTATGAGCAGTTCTTC
CASSLKIAYEQFF
>.|.|TRBJ2-5|TRBV7-2
TGTGCCAGCAGACCCGGAGGGGACAGAGACGAGACCCAGTACTTC
CASRPGGDRDETQYF
>.|.|TRBJ2-2|TRBV7-2
TGTGCCAGCAGCGACTTCAACCTCGTCTCCGGGGAGCTGTTTTTT
CASSDFNLVSGELFF